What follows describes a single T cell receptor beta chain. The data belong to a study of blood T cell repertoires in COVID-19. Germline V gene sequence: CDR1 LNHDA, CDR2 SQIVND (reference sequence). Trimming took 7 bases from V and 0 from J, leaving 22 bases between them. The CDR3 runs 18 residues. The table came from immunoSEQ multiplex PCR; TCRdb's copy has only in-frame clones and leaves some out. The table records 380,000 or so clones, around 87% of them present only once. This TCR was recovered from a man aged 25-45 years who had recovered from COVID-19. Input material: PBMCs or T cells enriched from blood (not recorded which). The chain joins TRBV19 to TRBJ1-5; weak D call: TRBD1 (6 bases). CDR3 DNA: TGTGCCAGTACCGCCCTGGGCAGCAGGGGAAGTAGCAATCAGCCCCAGCATTTT. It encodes CASTALGSRGSSNQPQHF.